Below, 18 T cell receptor beta chains from the same sample are listed, as sequenced in a study of regulatory T cells in long-lasting Graves disease. TCR beta libraries were built with iRepertoire HTBI primers and Arm-PCR of CDR3 regions. In TCRdb, the multiplex PCR reads were re-called with MiXCR into one record per CDR3 protein. The sample lists under 700,000 distinct CDR3 sequences; around 15% were seen once. The time point here: newly diagnosed GD, antithyroid drugs for less than 3 months. PBMC-derived RNA was used for the TCR library. This sample also appeared in a second study, on T cells in Graves' hyperthyroidism and ophthalmopathy.

The material was peripheral blood mononuclear cells (PBMCs), obtained at new diagnosis, from a patient treated with antithyroid drugs. The receptors derive from a woman aged 35 to 59 with Graves disease.

The V and J genes are TRBV5-1 and TRBJ2-7; 13 positions agree with TRBD2. Germline CDR1 reads SGHRS; CDR2 reads YFSETQ. There are 17 residues in the CDR3. V was pared by 4 bases and J by 4 bases, with 11 bases of the junction left unmatched. Here the CDR3 reads CASSLSAGTSGAYEQYF. The CDR3, as DNA: TGCGCCAGCAGCCTATCCGCCGGGACTAGCGGGGCTTACGAGCAGTACTTC.

This clonotype has a count of ten or more. This chain joins TRBV5-1 and TRBJ1-1; perhaps TRBD1 as D (5 bases). Trimming took 4 bases from V and 0 from J, leaving 22 bases between them. The CDR3 has 18 residues. CDR1 and CDR2 from the germline V gene are SGHRS and YFSETQ. The CDR3 is CASSAGVGGSPLNTEAFF. The CDR3 DNA is TGCGCCAGCAGCGCTGGTGTTGGGGGGAGCCCCCTGAACACTGAAGCTTTCTTT.

V is TRBV5-1 and J is TRBJ2-4; TRBD2 matches 7 bases. Germline V gene data show CDR1 as SGHRS and CDR2 as YFSETQ. Trimming took 0 bases from V and 6 from J; bases not matched to a gene: 6. This CDR3 region has 15 residues. The CDR3 region is CASSLEPGGGNIQYF. In DNA form, the CDR3 reads TGCGCCAGCAGCTTGGAGCCGGGGGGAGGAAACATTCAGTACTTC.

Comment on this clonotype: This sequence is one base from a far larger clone and is likely a read error. CDR3 DNA sequence: TGTGCCAGCGCCACCGTGACAGGGGGATCCTACGAGCAGTACTTC. It translates to CASATVTGGSYEQYF. The V gene is TRBV6-2 or TRBV6-3, the J gene TRBJ2-7; 9 nucleotides agree with TRBD1. Germline-derived CDR1 and CDR2 are MNHEY and SVGEGT. With 8 bases clipped from V and 1 base from J, the junction kept 9 bases outside the gene matches. CDR3 length: 15 residues.

This chain connects TRBV20-1 to TRBJ2-5; 11 bases are shared with TRBD2. The CDR3 loop spans 16 amino acids. Germline trimming cut 2 bases from V and 2 bases from J; bases unmatched to any gene: 7. Germline-derived CDR1 and CDR2 are DFQATT and SNEGSKA (reference sequence). CDR3 sequence reads: CSARRLAGGFQETQYF. As DNA, the CDR3 is TGCAGTGCTAGAAGGCTAGCGGGGGGCTTTCAAGAGACCCAGTACTTC.

The chain is built from TRBV6-9 and TRBJ2-2; unclear D gene. Trimming took off 3 bases at V and 2 bases at J, with 10 bases between the two ends. Germline V lookup: CDR1 MNHGY, CDR2 SVAAGI. The CDR3 extends over 15 amino acids. CDR3 DNA: TGTGCCAGCAGTTACGGGCAGGCTAACACCGGGGAGCTGTTTTTT. Protein: CASSYGQANTGELFF.

This clonotype showed up many times. This rearrangement joins TRBV5-1 to TRBJ1-1, with D maybe TRBD1 (5 bases). V was trimmed by 4 bases and J by 0 bases, leaving 13 bases between them. Germline CDR1 reads SGHRS; CDR2 reads YFSETQ. The CDR3 has 15 amino acids. In DNA form, the CDR3 reads TGCGCCAGCAGCCTGGGGCGGCCCATGAACACTGAAGCTTTCTTT. Residues: CASSLGRPMNTEAFF.

The table lists this clonotype with a few counts. J is TRBJ2-7 and V is TRBV28, with 7 bases matching TRBD2. There are 14 residues in the CDR3. V was pared by 5 bases and J by 2 bases, with 6 bases of the junction left unmatched. The germline gives CDR1 MDHEN, CDR2 SYDVKM. The chain's CDR3 is CASSPAGVPYEQYF. Here the CDR3 DNA reads TGTGCCAGCAGTCCCGCGGGGGTCCCCTACGAGCAGTACTTC.

The chain has TRBV2 and TRBJ2-7; tentative D call: TRBD1 (5 bases). The V gene lost 6 bases and the J gene lost 0 bases, with 15 bases spanning the gap. Looked up from germline, CDR1 is SNHLY and CDR2 is FYNNEI. The CDR3 spans 15 residues. The DNA for the CDR3 is TGTGCCAGCAGCCCCCCAGGACACCGCTCCTACGAGCAGTACTTC. Its translation is CASSPPGHRSYEQYF.

This sequence joins TRBV5-5 and TRBJ1-1, with 9 bases identical to TRBD1. The CDR3 runs 16 residues. V gave up 8 bases and J gave up 4 bases; unmatched junction bases: 15. The germline V gene encodes CDR1 SGHKS and CDR2 YYEKEE (reference sequence). This CDR3 reads CASSIVRDREITEAFF. In DNA, the CDR3 is TGTGCCAGTAGTATAGTCCGGGACAGGGAGATCACTGAAGCTTTCTTT.

In its sample, this clonotype was seen a few times. The chain uses TRBV6-2 or TRBV6-3 and TRBJ2-3, with D hard to call. Between the trimmed V and J ends, which lost 2 bases and 0 bases, there was a span of 9 bases. This CDR3 is built from 15 residues. Germline CDR1 reads MNHEY; CDR2 reads SVGEGT. CDR3 sequence: CASSYLLGSTDTQYF. For the CDR3, the DNA is TGTGCCAGCAGTTACCTTTTGGGAAGCACAGATACGCAGTATTTT.

This clonotype has ten or more counts. The CDR3 DNA reads as TGTGCCAGCAGTGGGACAGGCGATTCTTCCTACGAGCAGTACTTC. This codes for CASSGTGDSSYEQYF. The chain employs TRBV2 and TRBJ2-7, with 7 nucleotides matching TRBD1. The CDR3 has 15 amino acids. V shed 4 bases and J 1 base; nucleotides not matched to a gene: 7. CDR1 and CDR2 from the germline V gene are SNHLY and FYNNEI. Filled out from reference TRBV2 and TRBJ2-7, the complete variable domain reads EPEVTQTPSHQVTQMGQEVILRCVPISNHLYFYWYRQILGQKVEFLVSFYNNEISEKSEIFDDQFSVERPDGSNFTLKIRSTKLEDSAMYFCASSGTGDSSYEQYFGPGTRLTVT.

In its sample, this clonotype was seen many times. The chain carries TRBV29-1 and TRBJ1-1, with D possibly matching TRBD1 (6 bases). Between the trimmed V and J ends, which lost 4 bases and 11 bases, there was a span of 23 bases. The germline V gene encodes CDR1 SQVTM and CDR2 ANQGSEA. CDR3 length: 14 amino acids. This CDR3 is CSVGMGGAGLSAFF. The CDR3 nucleotides are TGCAGCGTTGGAATGGGGGGCGCCGGATTATCGGCTTTCTTT.

Remarks on this clonotype: The junction shows a germline mismatch at one end, possibly a read error. The chain is built from TRBV12-3 or TRBV12-4 and TRBJ2-7, with 8 positions matching TRBD1. The CDR3 loop spans 14 amino acids. CDR3: CACSLGQGVYEQYF. The CDR3 DNA is TGTGCCTGCAGTTTAGGACAGGGCGTCTACGAGCAGTACTTC.

This rearrangement joins TRBV4-2 to TRBJ1-5, with 7 bases matching TRBD1. The V gene's germline CDR1 is LGHNA and CDR2 YNFKEQ. The length of the CDR3 is 14 residues. The V and J ends lost 4 bases and 8 bases, in that order; junction bases with no gene match: 8. The CDR3 DNA follows: TGTGCCAGCAGCCGGGACAGCTCCTTGGAGCCCCAGCATTTT. Translated: CASSRDSSLEPQHF.

This clonotype was counted between two and nine times. The rearrangement joins TRBV20-1 to TRBJ2-7, with TRBD1 identical over 10 bases. With V trimmed by 4 bases and J by 3 bases, 6 bases remained unmatched. The germline gives CDR1 DFQATT, CDR2 SNEGSKA (reference sequence). CDR3 length: 14 residues. This CDR3 is CSATRGTGDYEQYF. The CDR3 nucleotides are TGCAGTGCTACCCGCGGGACAGGGGACTACGAGCAGTACTTC.

This clonotype has a handful of counts. The rearrangement joins TRBV28 to TRBJ1-6; D not resolved. The CDR3 length is 14 residues. CDR1 is MDHEN, CDR2 SYDVKM, per germline. The V end lost 3 bases, the J end lost 5 bases, and 8 bases lay between the germline ends. CDR3 sequence reads: CASSFFRNNSPLHF. CDR3 nucleotide sequence: TGTGCCAGCAGTTTCTTCAGGAATAATTCACCCCTCCACTTT.

This rearrangement joins TRBV12-3 or TRBV12-4 to TRBJ2-2; 16 bases map to TRBD2. J lost 4 bases, V lost 6 bases, and 8 bases had no gene match. This CDR3 spans 18 amino acids. The CDR3 region has the DNA TGTGCCAGCAGGGGGACTAGCGGGGGGGCAGTAAGCACCGGGGAGCTGTTTTTT. This sequence encodes CASRGTSGGAVSTGELFF.